Listed here are 8 T cell receptor beta chains from one sample, sequenced in a study of response to subunit inactivated influenza vaccine. TCRdb reanalysed the RT-PCR reads using MiXCR and keeps one entry per CDR3 protein. The sample yields about 540,000 distinct CDR3 sequences, under 30% seen once. The same sample was also used in a study of T cells expressing NK-cell markers. That study adds: cDNA encoding TCR beta was synthesized via 5'RACE template switching incorporating UMIs.

The specimen was CD4+ T cells sorted from PBMCs, collected roughly 12 days after vaccination. The receptors derive from a man aged 45-60 years who received an inactivated influenza vaccine.

This clonotype was found a few times. The chain combines TRBV10-1 with TRBJ2-5; maybe TRBD2 (6 bases). CDR1 is WNHNN and CDR2 is SYGVQD in the germline V gene (reference sequence). This CDR3 spans 14 amino acids. The ends were cut back, 5 bases at V and 4 bases at J, with 14 bases in the middle. The CDR3 reads CASSPGVRGETQYF. CDR3 coding DNA: TGCGCCAGCAGTCCGGGGGTTAGGGGAGAGACCCAGTACTTC.

The CDR3 loop reads CASRRQGLDGYTF. The CDR3 region has the DNA TGTGCCAGCAGACGCCAGGGACTTGATGGCTACACCTTC. The gene calls are TRBV6-1 and TRBJ1-2; D may be TRBD1 (5 bases). The germline V gene has CDR1 MNHNS and CDR2 SASEGT. Between the trimmed V and J ends, which lost 6 bases and 6 bases, there was a span of 14 bases. This CDR3 contains 13 residues.

CDR3 nucleotides: TGTGCCAGCAGAACTACAGGGGGCCACGAGCAGTACTTC. Translated, it gives CASRTTGGHEQYF. The chain employs TRBV12-3 or TRBV12-4 and TRBJ2-7; 9 nucleotides agree with TRBD1. The V segment lost 6 bases and the J segment 5 bases; nucleotides outside the gene matches: 5. The CDR3 covers 13 residues.

The rearrangement uses TRBV29-1 and TRBJ1-1; D remains unclear. Germline V gene sequence: CDR1 SQVTM, CDR2 ANQGSEA. There are 14 residues in the CDR3. V lost 6 bases and J 1 base, leaving 15 bases between the germline ends. The CDR3 DNA follows: TGCAGCGTGGCGATGGGGTCGGGGAACACTGAAGCTTTCTTT. This gives the protein CSVAMGSGNTEAFF.

This clonotype turned up a few times. The chain links TRBV28 to TRBJ1-6; D gene ambiguous. CDR3 length equals 16 residues. CDR1 is MDHEN, CDR2 SYDVKM, per germline. V lost 1 base, J lost 6 bases, and 13 bases lay in between. CDR3 nucleotide sequence: TGTGCCAGCAGTTTATTTGGGGATGCGCGTAATTCACCCCTCCACTTT. It specifies CASSLFGDARNSPLHF.

There are a few counts of this clonotype. The V and J genes are TRBV28 and TRBJ2-5; D is possibly TRBD1 (7 bases). The V gene lost 7 bases and the J gene lost 6 bases, with 15 bases spanning the gap. Germline V lookup: CDR1 MDHEN, CDR2 SYDVKM. The CDR3 loop spans 13 amino acids. This CDR3 is CASNRAGGQTQYF. The CDR3 region has the DNA TGTGCCAGCAATAGGGCAGGGGGGCAGACCCAGTACTTC.

This clonotype showed up just a few times. The chain combines TRBV7-6 with TRBJ2-2; D perhaps matches TRBD2 (6 bases). Deletions cut 2 bases from V and 5 bases from J, with 12 bases between. The CDR3 is 15 residues long. Germline CDR1 and CDR2: SGHVS and FNYEAQ. As DNA, the CDR3 is TGTGCCAGCAGCTTACAACCGGAGGGAACCGGGGAGCTGTTTTTT. It translates to CASSLQPEGTGELFF.

This clonotype was seen more than once but under ten times. The chain has TRBV21-1 and TRBJ2-1; the DNA was not used to check the table's D call, TRBD2. TRBV21-1 is flagged as a pseudogene. This CDR3 comprises 18 residues. DNA for the CDR3: TGTGCCAGCAGCAAAGGGACTAGCGGGGGCCCCCTGAACTATGAGCAGTTCTTC. Protein product: CASSKGTSGGPLNYEQFF.